Sequencing of this TCR beta chain was carried out in a study of T cell repertoires in aging, cancer and after chemotherapy. Looking at the study overall: Donor ages fell into six groups from 30 or younger up to 70 or older. Pre- and post-chemotherapy samples were paired from glioblastoma patients treated with temozolomide-based therapy. Study observations and caveats: Rebound thymic output was suggested by rising median generation probability during chemotherapy in each cancer cohort. Loss of evenness, beyond lost richness, contributed to age-related TCR diversity decline in cancer patients.

Rearranged V-D-J TRB sequences were amplified with a mixed TRB-A/B primer pool. In TCRdb, the multiplex PCR reads were re-called with MiXCR into one record per CDR3 protein. The table has about 1,300 distinct CDR3 sequences, 21% seen once. TCR beta rearrangements were amplified from peripheral blood genomic DNA. The CDR3 covers 13 residues. Germline CDR1 LNHDA, CDR2 SQIVND (reference sequence). The germline V and J ends were trimmed by 6 bases and 9 bases, with 12 bases remaining between them. By proportion, this clonotype is medium-sized. Antigen: not known. What was sequenced was blood. The gene calls are TRBV19 and TRBJ1-6, with a tentative D call TRBD1 (5 bases). The receptor comes from a human donor with a solid tumor. The CDR3 region has the DNA TGTGCCAGTAGAGGCCCTGGGGCTTCACCCCTCCACTTT. Encoded protein: CASRGPGASPLHF.